Listed here are 18 T cell receptor beta chains from one sample, sequenced in a study of immune heterogeneity within non-small cell lung tumors. The TCR beta CDR3 region was amplified by multiplex PCR employing 32 V and 13 J primers. Using its own MiXCR run on the multiplex PCR reads, TCRdb lists one record per CDR3 protein. Found here are approximately 4,300 distinct CDR3 sequences, approximately 25% of them singletons; the top ten hold around a tenth. Template input was genomic DNA from bulk tumor (600 ng per sample). Each primary tumor yielded several biopsies, collected far apart from one another at surgery. Undergoing curative surgery were patients whose non-small cell lung cancer was untreated and newly diagnosed. Sequencing input: lung tumor tissue. These receptors were collected from a man over 45 with non-small cell lung cancer.

In its sample, this clonotype ranks as medium-sized. The chain employs TRBV6-1 and TRBJ2-1; 9 bases map to TRBD2. There are 15 residues in the CDR3. The trim removed 8 bases at V and 0 bases at J, leaving 5 bases unmatched. CDR1 and CDR2 from the germline V gene are MNHNS and SASEGT. In nucleotides, the CDR3 is TGTGCCAGCTCCGTAGCGGGAGCCTCCTACAATGAGCAGTTCTTC. This codes for CASSVAGASYNEQFF.

This clonotype is large. The chain carries TRBV6-1 and TRBJ2-7; 7 nucleotides match TRBD1. Germline lookup yields CDR1 MNHNS and CDR2 SASEGT. Losses at the gene ends were 5 bases for V and 4 bases for J; bases not matched to a gene: 8. The length of the CDR3 is 14 residues. DNA for the CDR3: TGTGCCAGCAGTTACAGGGGCGCGATGTACGAGCAGTACTTC. Residues: CASSYRGAMYEQYF.

J is TRBJ2-3 and V is TRBV2; D remains ambiguous. The CDR3 length is 14 residues. Germline values: CDR1 SNHLY, CDR2 FYNNEI. V lost 3 bases to trimming and J lost 6 bases, with 13 bases between them. The CDR3 loop is CASSDRHVVDTQYF. The CDR3, as DNA: TGTGCCAGCAGTGATAGACATGTTGTTGATACGCAGTATTTT.

By sample fraction, this clonotype is medium-sized (0.01 to 0.1%). CDR3 loop: CASSDGVINEQFF. The CDR3 DNA reads TGCGCCAGCAGTGACGGGGTCATCAATGAGCAGTTCTTC. V usage is TRBV10-2 and J usage is TRBJ2-1; TRBD2 is a possible D gene (5 bases). This CDR3 comprises 13 residues. From germline, CDR1 is WSHSY and CDR2 SAAADI. V gave up 3 bases and J gave up 6 bases, with 9 bases separating them.

Sample share makes this clonotype medium-sized. This chain connects TRBV7-3 to TRBJ2-2; D gene unclear. V was shortened by 1 base and J by 0 bases, with 9 bases between the two germline ends. CDR1 is SGHTA, CDR2 FQGTGA, per germline. The CDR3 runs to 16 residues. The CDR3 loop reads CASSLNGQTNTGELFF. Written as DNA, the CDR3 is TGTGCCAGCAGCTTAAACGGCCAGACGAACACCGGGGAGCTGTTTTTT.

This clonotype is labeled medium-sized. The chain recombines TRBV5-1 with TRBJ2-5, with D tentatively TRBD1 (6 bases). Trimming stripped 4 bases from V and 3 bases from J, with 13 bases between. The CDR3 has 14 amino acids. The germline CDR1 and CDR2 sequences are SGHRS and YFSETQ. The CDR3 protein is CASSAGQSEETQYF. The DNA of the CDR3 is TGCGCCAGCAGCGCCGGACAGTCCGAAGAGACCCAGTACTTC.

This clonotype was seen ten or more times. The chain carries TRBV7-8 and TRBJ2-4, with 14 bases matching TRBD2. With 4 bases clipped from V and 3 bases from J, the junction kept 14 bases outside the gene matches. Germline lookup yields CDR1 SGHVS and CDR2 FQNEAQ. The CDR3 spans 20 residues. The CDR3 loop reads CASSSLRLAGGPGVKNIQYF. As DNA, the CDR3 is TGTGCCAGCAGCTCCCTAAGACTAGCGGGGGGGCCCGGGGTCAAAAACATTCAGTACTTC.

This clonotype rates as medium-sized. The genes are TRBV7-9 and TRBJ2-5; D might be TRBD2 (6 bases). The CDR3 consists of 15 residues. The germline gives CDR1 SEHNR, CDR2 FQNEAQ (reference sequence). Deletions cut 3 bases from V and 2 bases from J, with 13 bases between. CDR3 bases: TGTGCCAGCAGCTTTAGTGGGGGGTTACAAGAGACCCAGTACTTC. Amino acid sequence: CASSFSGGLQETQYF.

CDR3 region: CASSDRGQPQHF. In DNA form, the CDR3 reads TGTGCCAGCAGTGACAGGGGTCAGCCCCAGCATTTT. The genes are TRBV12-3 or TRBV12-4 and TRBJ1-5, with 8 bases fitting TRBD1. J lost 6 bases, V lost 5 bases, and 0 bases had no gene match. There are 12 residues in the CDR3.

Relative to its sample, this clonotype is medium-sized. V gene TRBV9 combines with J gene TRBJ2-2, with 8 positions matching TRBD2. CDR3 length: 15 residues. V gave up 2 bases and J gave up 5 bases; unmatched junction bases: 5. CDR1 is SGDLS and CDR2 is YYNGEE in the germline V gene. CDR3 coding DNA: TGTGCCAGCAGCGTTGGTCCTAGCGGGACCGGGGAGCTGTTTTTT. Translating it yields CASSVGPSGTGELFF.

This clonotype ranks as medium-sized. This chain joins TRBV7-3 and TRBJ2-2; D is unresolved. Trimming shortened V by 5 bases and J by 2 bases, and 3 bases separated the two germline ends. CDR1 and CDR2 (germline): SGHTA, FQGTGA. The CDR3 has 12 amino acids. This CDR3 reads CASSPNTGELFF. The CDR3 coding sequence is TGTGCCAGCAGCCCAAACACCGGGGAGCTGTTTTTT.

The sample holds a few counts of this clonotype. This could be a read error, since a much larger clone is one nucleotide away. V gene TRBV10-1 combines with J gene TRBJ2-6; weak D call: TRBD1 (7 bases). Trimming removed 6 bases from V and 9 bases from J, with 15 bases in between. The CDR3 has 14 amino acids. Germline CDR1 and CDR2: WNHNN and SYGVQD (reference sequence). The CDR3 DNA sequence: TGCGCCAGCAGCGGGAGACAGGGAGGCAACGTCCTGACTTTC. Its protein product is CASSGRQGGNVLTF.

Concerning this clonotype: A junction end diverges from the germline sequence, so it may reflect a read error. The rearrangement links TRBV5-1 to TRBJ2-6; TRBD2 matches at 7 bases. Germline V gene sequence: CDR1 SGHRS, CDR2 YFSETQ. CDR3 length equals 18 residues. The CDR3 sequence is CASSLVSREASGANALTF. The DNA of the CDR3 is TGCGCCAGCAGCTTGGTTTCACGGGAGGCGTCTGGGGCCAACGCCCTGACTTTC.

This clonotype was counted ten times or more. The chain combines TRBV7-9 with TRBJ2-1; perhaps TRBD2 as D (5 bases). Germline CDR1 is SEHNR and CDR2 is FQNEAQ (reference sequence). Trimming removed 1 base at V and 6 bases at J, with 13 bases between. This CDR3 is built from 15 residues. The CDR3 nucleotides are TGTGCCAGCAGCTTAGAAGGACTTGGGATCAATGAGCAGTTCTTC. As protein: CASSLEGLGINEQFF.

This clonotype is labeled as medium-sized. The genes are TRBV28 and TRBJ2-1; TRBD1 aligns across 9 bases. Trimming took 6 bases from V and 4 from J; bases not matched to a gene: 7. Per germline, CDR1 MDHEN and CDR2 SYDVKM. The CDR3 has 15 residues. The CDR3 DNA reads TGTGCCAGCAGCCTCCGGGACAGGGAATACAATGAGCAGTTCTTC. It specifies CASSLRDREYNEQFF.

This clonotype is judged medium-sized (0.01 to 0.1%). This chain joins TRBV6-5 and TRBJ1-5; D ambiguous. This CDR3 contains 15 residues. The germline CDR1 and CDR2 sequences are MNHEY and SVGAGI. Trimming left V 0 bases short and J 3 bases short, with 9 bases between. The CDR3: CASSYSYLDNQPQHF. CDR3 sequence (DNA): TGTGCCAGCAGTTACTCCTATCTAGACAATCAGCCCCAGCATTTT.

This clonotype is categorized as medium-sized. The CDR3 coding sequence is TGTGCCAGCAGCGTAGGGGGTCCCAATCAGCCCCAGCATTTT. Amino acids: CASSVGGPNQPQHF. The V and J genes are TRBV9 and TRBJ1-5; D not resolved. V was pared by 0 bases and J by 3 bases, with 7 bases between. The CDR3 length is 14 residues. Germline V gene lookup returns CDR1 SGDLS and CDR2 YYNGEE.

By frequency in the sample, this clonotype is medium-sized. The chain carries TRBV19 and TRBJ1-2; 9 positions agree with TRBD1. Trimming took 1 base from V and 6 from J; bases not matched to a gene: 6. There are 15 residues in the CDR3. Germline CDR1 LNHDA, CDR2 SQIVND (reference sequence). This CDR3 is CASSIGGTGSDGYTF. As DNA, the CDR3 is TGTGCCAGTAGTATAGGCGGGACAGGGAGCGATGGCTACACCTTC.